The sequence of this TCR beta chain was determined in a study of blood T cell repertoires in COVID-19. The overall study: COVID-19 samples, acute and convalescent, were from the United States, Italy and Spain. T cells, B-cell-depleted T cells, or PBMCs supplied cDNA or gDNA.

In terms of age and location, participants ranged from roughly 18 to 95 years and lived in approximately 24 US areas. V lost 3 bases to trimming and J lost 3 bases, with 12 bases between them. The CDR3 has 14 residues. Germline V gene lookup returns CDR1 DFQATT and CDR2 SNEGSKA (reference sequence). Clones were sequenced by immunoSEQ multiplex PCR, and TCRdb holds only the in-frame ones, with some missing. The table shows about 340,000 clones, with around 90% occurring only once. Sequencing was done on a sample of PBMCs or T cells enriched from blood (not recorded which). This rearrangement joins TRBV20-1 to TRBJ2-1; no clear D gene. This receptor was obtained from a woman aged 25 to 39 who had recovered from COVID-19. This CDR3 is CSASIERGYNEQFF. DNA for the CDR3: TGCAGTGCTAGTATCGAGCGCGGCTACAATGAGCAGTTCTTC.